The text below deals with one TCR beta chain. No cognate antigen has been identified for it. It has no much larger one-base neighbor in the sample; base qualities were not kept. Using the deep immunoSEQ assay, multiplex PCR amplified TCR CDR3 regions from genomic DNA. For each cell subset, the extracted genomic DNA was distributed evenly across all wells of several immunoSEQ 96-well plates, and each plate served as one replicate. For sorted subsets, each replicate PCR was loaded with approximately 190 ng genomic DNA, equivalent to some 27,000 T cell genomes. The purified libraries were quantified using a Qubit 3.0 fluorometer, sized with a Bioanalyzer 2100, and then quantified again using the KAPA Library Quantification kit. A separate single-read 150-cycle Illumina NextSeq 550 flow cell was used to sequence each immunoSEQ 96-well plate. Per the source publication's procedure: Because the immunoSEQ output included only junctional sequences and no quality scores, the filtering could not be the same as the filtering used for full-length reads. To assign V/J genes and CDR3, sequences were annotated using PyIR, a Python wrapper for IgBLAST v1.9, with IMGT germline references. Any read was removed if the V/J assignment was weak (E-value above 1e-6), the CDR3 was missing, or the read contained stop codons, out-of-frame junctions, or ambiguous translated residues. V3J clonotypes were defined as sequences sharing an identical inferred V gene, J gene, and CDR3 amino acid sequence. Percentage overlap between repertoires was calculated by dividing the number of shared unique clonotypes by the size of the smaller repertoire. Repertoire richness was assessed with RTK rarefaction, the Chao1 estimator, and Recon v2.1 estimates of unobserved clonotypes. OLGA was used to compute generation probabilities for all TCRbeta clonotypes that the gDNA method yielded from a handful of donors. The source is immuneACCESS, and TCRdb retained only in-frame sequences with V and J called. Part of the clones is not carried over; for the studies checked, unresolved V genes explain less than half of this, and the remainder is unexplained. The V and J calls and clone size come from that table; D and trimming were worked out from the DNA. Present in this sample are roughly 1,800,000 clones, approximately 94% of which were seen just once. Together, the top ten hold more than 0.95% of the sample.

The record originates from a study of shared clonotypes between healthy human individuals (TCRdb year 2020). For context, the study as a whole: A couple of women and a few men aged 18 to 49 years were included in the cohort. Each donor's leukapheresis produced roughly between roughly 0.85 and 9.5 billion PBMCs. Blood TCR repertoires of about 5 healthy adults were deeply sequenced to estimate repertoire size and the extent of clonotype sharing between individuals. To increase sequencing depth and limit assay-specific biases, different laboratories used diverse techniques to prepare libraries and sequence TCR repertoires. Per donor, three plates each were used for CD4 naive and CD4 memory, two for CD8 naive, and one for CD8 memory.

The germline V gene (reference sequence) provides CDR1 SEHNR and CDR2 FQNEAQ. From the cysteine through the phenylalanine, the CDR3 covers 12 amino acids. The read is trimmed to its CDR3 DNA, 36 bases read in frame from base 1. Trimming removed 7 bases from V and 8 bases from J, leaving 13 bases between the germline ends. General findings and caveats noted by the study authors: Based on pairwise subsampling, the degree of clonotype sharing among donors was expected to be affected by sequencing depth. Compared with non-shared clonotypes, the clonotypes found in all four sorted-subset donors had higher generation probabilities. Sampling was restricted to blood, and TCR repertoires in tissue are likely to differ from TCR repertoires in blood. The small number of donors limited the genetic and exposure-history diversity represented. Incomplete sequencing was indicated by rarefaction of sorted-subset datasets, despite the large sequencing depth. Estimated clonotype richness was generally larger for naive than for memory subsets. Approximately 5% of naive CD4, roughly 3.5% of naive CD8, 2.3% of memory CD4, and roughly 0.4% of memory CD8 clonotypes were shared across four donors.

CD8 naive samples were obtained by positive selection for CCR7 among CD45RO-negative cells, yielding a CD45RA+CCR7+ population from which TemRA cells were excluded. Healthy HIV-negative adults with no recently reported acute infections or vaccinations were included as donors. All donors were Caucasian adults living in Nashville, Tennessee, USA. Blood was obtained by leukapheresis, after which PBMCs were separated by Ficoll-Histopaque density gradient centrifugation and cryopreserved in liquid nitrogen vapor phase. Purity and quantity of every magnetically sorted T cell population were checked by analytical flow cytometry. Each sorted fraction had its genomic DNA isolated and then quantified by UV absorbance on a Nanodrop 2000c.

Sequenced input: naive CD8+ T cells sorted from blood. The cell subset or site label corresponds to: CD45RA+CCR7+. This TCR was sampled from a man younger than 35 in good health. Here the chain combines TRBV7-9 and TRBJ2-3; the best D guess is TRBD1, with 5 bases matching. The CDR3 protein is CASTPIQGTQYF. The sequenced DNA: TGTGCCAGCACCCCGATTCAGGGTACGCAGTATTTT. Extended through the reference TRBV7-9 and TRBJ2-3 proteins, this CDR3 yields the full variable domain: DTGVSQNPRHKITKRGQNVTFRCDPISEHNRLYWYRQTLGQGPEFLTYFQNEAQLEKSRLLSDRFSAERPKGSFSTLEIQRTEQGDSAMYLCASTPIQGTQYFGPGTRLTVL.